Listed below are T cell receptor beta chains from one sample, sequenced in a study of OX40 agonist ivuxolimab in advanced cancers. The repertoire was sequenced with immunoSEQ multiplex PCR; TCRdb's copy has only in-frame clones and lacks some. Of 55,000 to 60,000 clones listed, around four fifths are singletons. Sequencing used CD4+ or CD8+ T cells sorted from blood, obtained in a trial of the OX40 agonist ivuxolimab. The receptors originated from an adult with an advanced solid tumor such as melanoma, head and neck, liver or kidney cancer. The CDR3 runs from the conserved cysteine through the conserved F or W. D genes are given only for firm matches. The size field is filled for only some rows; it gives once, few, many or a size class.

cdr3_aa cdr3_nt j_call d_call clone_size v_call
CASSKVDRGHEQYF TGCGCCAGCAGCAAAGTGGACAGGGGCCACGAGCAGTACTTC TRBJ2-7 TRBD1 NA TRBV5-1
CASSSGPAQITEAFF TGTGCCAGCAGCTCGGGACCAGCCCAGATCACTGAAGCTTTCTTT TRBJ1-1 NA NA TRBV5-4
CASSSGTYSGNTIYF TGCGCCAGCAGCTCTGGGACCTACTCTGGAAACACTATATATTTT TRBJ1-3 NA NA TRBV5-1
CASTVWGPGNTIYF TGTGCCAGCACCGTTTGGGGGCCTGGAAACACCATATATTTT TRBJ1-3 NA NA TRBV5-6
CASSITPGRGSHQPQHF TGTGCCAGTAGTATTACACCGGGACGAGGGAGTCATCAGCCCCAGCATTTT TRBJ1-5 NA NA TRBV19
CASSHRTNTYEQYF TGTGCCAGCAGCCATCGGACCAATACCTACGAGCAGTACTTC TRBJ2-7 NA NA TRBV5-4
CASTFGASGGQPQHF TGTGCCAGTACCTTCGGGGCCTCCGGAGGACAGCCCCAGCATTTT TRBJ1-5 NA NA TRBV19
CASSSIQGISNQPQHF TGTGCCAGTAGTTCAATACAGGGAATCAGCAATCAGCCCCAGCATTTT TRBJ1-5 NA NA TRBV19
CSVGDRVGQPQHF TGCAGCGTTGGGGACAGGGTCGGCCAGCCCCAGCATTTT TRBJ1-5 TRBD1 NA TRBV29-1
CASSFRSGTDTQYF TGTGCCAGCAGCTTTCGGAGCGGCACAGATACGCAGTATTTT TRBJ2-3 NA NA TRBV7-2
CSVAPTGLEGEQFF TGCAGCGTTGCTCCGACAGGCCTAGAGGGTGAGCAGTTCTTC TRBJ2-1 NA NA TRBV29-1
CASSLNSGVPDTQYF TGTGCCAGCAGCTTAAATTCGGGGGTCCCAGATACGCAGTATTTT TRBJ2-3 NA NA TRBV13
CASSQDSLRETQYF TGCGCCAGCAGCCAAGATTCCCTCCGGGAGACCCAGTACTTC TRBJ2-5 NA NA TRBV4-1
CASSGSPQETQYF TGTGCCAGTTCAGGATCCCCCCAAGAGACCCAGTACTTC TRBJ2-5 NA NA TRBV19
CASSYRDRPYEQYF TGTGCCAGCAGTTACCGGGACAGGCCCTACGAGCAGTACTTC TRBJ2-7 TRBD1 NA TRBV6-5
CASSLGEYYNQPQHF TGTGCCAGCAGCTTGGGTGAATACTACAATCAGCCCCAGCATTTT TRBJ1-5 NA few TRBV5-5
CAWSVRLAGGGNTGELFF TGTGCCTGGAGTGTAAGACTAGCGGGGGGCGGAAACACCGGGGAGCTGTTTTTT TRBJ2-2 TRBD2 NA TRBV30
CASSEVADPRGELFF TGTGCCAGCAGTGAAGTGGCGGATCCACGCGGGGAGCTGTTTTTT TRBJ2-2 NA NA TRBV2
CASSQFGSYNSPLHF TGCGCCAGCAGCCAATTCGGCTCCTATAATTCACCCCTCCACTTT TRBJ1-6 NA once TRBV4-1
CASSSPRGQGGTDTQYF TGTGCCAGCAGCTCACCACGAGGACAGGGCGGGACAGATACGCAGTATTTT TRBJ2-3 TRBD1 NA TRBV5-4
CASRVGQGYQPQHF TGTGCCAGCAGAGTAGGACAGGGTTATCAGCCCCAGCATTTT TRBJ1-5 TRBD1 few TRBV6-5
CASSLGASGGHQETQYF TGTGCCAGCAGCTTAGGGGCTAGCGGGGGGCATCAAGAGACCCAGTACTTC TRBJ2-5 TRBD2 NA TRBV11-2
CAISAGLASTDTQYF TGTGCCATCAGCGCGGGACTAGCGAGCACAGATACGCAGTATTTT TRBJ2-3 TRBD2 NA TRBV10-3
CASSIGDRGLRDSPLHF TGTGCCAGTAGTATCGGCGACAGGGGGCTTAGAGATTCACCCCTCCACTTT TRBJ1-6 TRBD1 NA TRBV19
CASSQDWQIYGYTF TGCGCCAGCAGCCAAGATTGGCAGATCTATGGCTACACCTTC TRBJ1-2 NA NA TRBV4-1
CASSPITGSEQFF TGCGCCAGCAGCCCGATAACAGGGTCTGAGCAGTTCTTC TRBJ2-1 NA NA TRBV5-1
CASSQEGTSGVAGTDTQYF TGTGCCAGCAGCCAAGAAGGGACTAGCGGGGTGGCGGGAACAGATACGCAGTATTTT TRBJ2-3 TRBD2 NA TRBV4-2
CASRGTGVFGYTF TGTGCCTCCAGAGGGACGGGGGTCTTTGGCTACACCTTC TRBJ1-2 NA NA TRBV19
CASSYSKGGGNSPLHF TGTGCCAGCAGTTACTCGAAAGGGGGGGGGAACTCACCCCTCCACTTT TRBJ1-6 NA once TRBV6-5
CAGTGGPYGYTF TGTGCCGGGACAGGGGGGCCCTATGGCTACACCTTC TRBJ1-2 TRBD1 NA TRBV2
CASSFAQGRVDTQYF TGTGCCAGCAGCTTTGCACAGGGTCGAGTAGATACGCAGTATTTT TRBJ2-3 NA NA TRBV5-5
CASSWPGQTTDTQYF TGTGCCAGCAGCTGGCCGGGACAAACCACAGATACGCAGTATTTT TRBJ2-3 NA NA TRBV7-2
CASRLGLAETDTQYF TGTGCCAGCAGATTGGGGCTAGCGGAAACAGATACGCAGTATTTT TRBJ2-3 TRBD2 few TRBV9
CASRDLHEQYF TGTGCCAGCAGAGACCTCCACGAGCAGTACTTC TRBJ2-7 NA few TRBV2
CASRGIQGRRTDTQYF TGTGCCAGCAGGGGTATCCAGGGGCGTCGCACAGATACGCAGTATTTT TRBJ2-3 NA NA TRBV7-9